This T cell receptor (beta chain) derives from a study of OX40 agonist ivuxolimab in advanced cancers. Study details: An anti-OX40 (CD134) antibody with agonistic activity, ivuxolimab, was administered to patients. Each dose-escalation patient presented with hepatocellular carcinoma, melanoma, renal cell or head and neck cancer.

Exclusion applied to patients with autoimmune disease history or systemic immunosuppression. Study-level points and caveats: Individuals who were partial responders at 0.1-3.0 mg/kg had clonal expansion that ranked among the lowest.

The CDR3 has 14 amino acids. Per germline, CDR1 SGDLS and CDR2 YYNGEE. Trimming cost V 0 bases and J 6 bases, with 13 bases left between them. Only in-frame clones appear in the TCRdb table, and some are missing; sequencing was by immunoSEQ multiplex PCR. This sample carries tens of thousands of clones, approximately 79% of them seen once, and the ten largest clones take 1.5% to 2%. Points on this clone: Its antigen is still unknown.

The sample was CD4+ or CD8+ T cells sorted from blood, taken in a trial of the OX40 agonist ivuxolimab. This rearrangement joins TRBV9 to TRBJ2-7, with a weak D call TRBD2 (5 bases). The source is an adult with an advanced solid tumor such as melanoma, head and neck, liver or kidney cancer. CDR3 protein: CASSVDPTRGEQYF. The DNA of the CDR3 is TGTGCCAGCAGCGTAGACCCTACTAGAGGCGAGCAGTACTTC.